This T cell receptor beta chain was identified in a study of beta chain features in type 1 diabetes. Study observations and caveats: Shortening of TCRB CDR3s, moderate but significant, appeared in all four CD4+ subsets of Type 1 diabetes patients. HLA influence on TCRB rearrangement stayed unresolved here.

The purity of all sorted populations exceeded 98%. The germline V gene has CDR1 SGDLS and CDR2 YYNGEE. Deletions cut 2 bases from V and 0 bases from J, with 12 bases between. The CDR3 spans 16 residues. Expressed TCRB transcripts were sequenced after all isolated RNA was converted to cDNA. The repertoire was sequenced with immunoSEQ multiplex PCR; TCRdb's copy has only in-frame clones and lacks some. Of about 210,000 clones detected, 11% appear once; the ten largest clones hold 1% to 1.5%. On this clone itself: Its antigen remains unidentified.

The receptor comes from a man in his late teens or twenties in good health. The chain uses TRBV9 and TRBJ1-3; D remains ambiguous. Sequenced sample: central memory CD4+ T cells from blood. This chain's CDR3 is CASSVGTVSSGNTIYF. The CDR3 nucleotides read TGTGCCAGCAGCGTGGGTACGGTGAGCTCTGGAAACACCATATATTTT.